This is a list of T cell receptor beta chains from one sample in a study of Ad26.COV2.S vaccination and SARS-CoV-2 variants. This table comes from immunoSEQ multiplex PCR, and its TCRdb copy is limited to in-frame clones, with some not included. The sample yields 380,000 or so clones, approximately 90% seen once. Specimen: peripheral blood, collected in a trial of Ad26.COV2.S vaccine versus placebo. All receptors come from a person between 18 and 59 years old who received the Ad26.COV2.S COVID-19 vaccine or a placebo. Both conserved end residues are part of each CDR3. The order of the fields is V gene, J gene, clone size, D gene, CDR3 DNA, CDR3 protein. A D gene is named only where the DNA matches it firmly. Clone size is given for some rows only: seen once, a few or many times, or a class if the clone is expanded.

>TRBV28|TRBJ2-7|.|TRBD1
TGTGCCAGCAGGAGACAGGGGTCCTACGAGCAGTACTTC
CASRRQGSYEQYF
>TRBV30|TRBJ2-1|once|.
TGTGCCTGGAGTCTGAGGTTTGAGCAGTTCTTC
CAWSLRFEQFF
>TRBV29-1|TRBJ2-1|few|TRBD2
TGCAGCGTTGACGGCCTAGCGGGAGCCTCCTACAATGAGCAGTTCTTC
CSVDGLAGASYNEQFF
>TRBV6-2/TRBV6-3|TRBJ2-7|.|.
TGTGCCAGCAGTCGCGGGGGCACCTGGGACGAGCAGTACTTC
CASSRGGTWDEQYF
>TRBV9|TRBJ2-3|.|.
TGTGCCAGCAGCGTTGGCACTCCCACAGATACGCAGTATTTT
CASSVGTPTDTQYF
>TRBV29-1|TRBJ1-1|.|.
TGCAGCGTTGTTTGGTTACAGAACACTGAAGCTTTCTTT
CSVVWLQNTEAFF
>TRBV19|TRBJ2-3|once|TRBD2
TGTGCCAGCAGTGGACTAGCGGGGAGCACAGATACGCAGTATTTT
CASSGLAGSTDTQYF
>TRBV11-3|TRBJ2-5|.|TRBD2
TGTGCCAGCAGCTTGGGAGGACTAGCGGGAGAGACCCAGTACTTC
CASSLGGLAGETQYF
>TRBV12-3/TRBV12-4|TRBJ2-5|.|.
TGTGCCAGCGGGCAGGGAGAGACCCAGTACTTC
CASGQGETQYF
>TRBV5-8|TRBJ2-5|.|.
TGTGCCAGCAGCCTGGGCCAACAGGGGACTCAAGAGACCCAGTACTTC
CASSLGQQGTQETQYF
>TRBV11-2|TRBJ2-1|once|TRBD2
TGTGCCAGCAGCTCCCTAGCGGGAGCATTGTACAATGAGCAGTTCTTC
CASSSLAGALYNEQFF
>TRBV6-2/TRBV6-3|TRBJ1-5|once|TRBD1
TGTGCCAGCAGCTTGACAGGGTTGGGCAATCAGCCCCAGCATTTT
CASSLTGLGNQPQHF
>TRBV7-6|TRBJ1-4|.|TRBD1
TGTGCCAGCAGCTTAGGCCACTGGGACAGACGTAATGAAAAACTGTTTTTT
CASSLGHWDRRNEKLFF
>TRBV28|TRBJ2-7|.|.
TGTGCCAGCAGTCTTCCAGGGCGGAGCGAGCAGTACTTC
CASSLPGRSEQYF
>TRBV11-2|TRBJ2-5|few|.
TGTGCCAGCAGCACAAGGACAGAACAAGAGACCCAGTACTTC
CASSTRTEQETQYF